This T cell receptor (beta chain) comes out of a study of T and B cells in COVID-19 patients (dated by TCRdb to between 2020 and 2021). In terms of the full investigation: Using TRB and IGH repertoire sequencing of peripheral blood, the study characterized adaptive immunity in COVID-19 patients who had active infection or had recovered. A recovered cohort included more than 15 patients who provided roughly 21 samples, and most of these patients had mild to moderate COVID-19 treated on an outpatient basis. Median age was around 35 years in the recovered cohort versus roughly 70 years in the active-infection cohort. In the active-infection cohort, 12 of 20 patients were critically ill and required mechanical ventilation or ECMO. Comorbidities linked to unfavorable COVID-19 outcome were present in 18 of 20 patients in the active-infection cohort. The TCR and BCR sequence repository comprised roughly 35 patients and about 71 time points, with over 8 million TCR sequences analysed. Because samples were available both during active disease and after recovery, two patients were counted in both the recovered and the active cohorts. An age-matched reference group of 39 healthy donors negative for COVID-19 antibodies served as the comparison for repertoire analyses. As many as 9 follow-up blood samples were collected from each patient, and in some individuals these samples spanned different disease stages.

Results and caveats for the whole study, not just this receptor: Specific T cell subsets (CD4+/Treg/CD8+) and sorted SARS-CoV-2-responsive or tetramer+ T cells had not yet been sequenced, and these experiments were ongoing. The size of the cohort was considered insufficient for assessing HLA contributions to COVID-19 susceptibility or severity. Few blood samples were available from mildly ill patients while symptoms were present, and early samples from severe cases were likewise scarce. A total of 2,331 exclusive TCR clusters, including some 31 low-pGen clusters, were found in the recovered cohort. In active COVID-19, TRB repertoires were highly clonal, while at recovery, diversity and richness increased above the levels seen in healthy donors. The reported TCR clusters were said to need prospective validation before any clinical use. In patients with COVID-19, the usage of TRBV/TRBJ genes was reported to be strongly skewed.

TCRdb lists the instrument as Illumina MiSeq. TRB rearrangements were amplified by multiplex PCR with BIOMED2 TRB-A/B primer pools. Two consecutive PCRs added Illumina-compatible adapters and 7-nucleotide sample barcodes to the amplicons. Phusion HS II polymerase was used for all library PCRs. Amplicons were gel-purified with the NucleoSpin Gel and PCR Clean-up kit, quantified on Qubit, and pooled at about 4 nM. Before Illumina next-generation sequencing, the quality of the amplicon pool was assessed on an Agilent 2100 Bioanalyzer. The original pipeline was this. Annotation of TRB rearrangements was performed with MiXCR 3.0.8 using the default MiXCR reference library. Non-productive reads and sequences with fewer than 2 reads were removed, and every unique CDR3 nucleotide sequence was treated as one clone. Clonality, diversity, richness and V-J gene usage were calculated in R 3.5.1. GLIPH2 was used to cluster TCRs by CDR3 similarity, and OLGA was used to calculate generation probabilities. Only GLIPH2 clusters containing at least four unique TCR clonotypes present in at least three individuals were kept. The public reads were reanalyzed by TCRdb: fastp trimming at Q25, MiXCR alignment, in-frame beta chains only. Rows are combined by CDR3 protein, so each entry shows the most common genes and DNA. None of the V and J calls come from the authors' own analysis; TCRdb made them. The sample table contains about 8,200 distinct CDR3 sequences; only one count was recorded for over 35% of them. The ten largest clones represent more than 2.5% of the sample.

Remarks on this clonotype: Its specific antigen is unknown. No qualities accompany the bases; no much larger clone lies one base away.

TRB repertoires were amplified using about 230-550 ng of genomic DNA isolated from blood. This clonotype originated in a human donor who had recovered from COVID-19. The sequencing input was blood.

In nucleotides, the sequence is TGTGCCAGCAGCCCGGGTTGGGAGGGAGCGAATGGCTACACCTTC. Translated, this is CASSPGWEGANGYTF. Rearrangement joined TRBV5-6 to TRBJ1-2, with no confident D gene call. Cut back by 4 bases and 6 bases, the V and J ends lie 19 bases apart. Its CDR3 holds 15 amino acids, cysteine through phenylalanine. Only the CDR3 DNA stays, 45 bases, in frame from base 1. CDR1 and CDR2 were assigned from the germline V gene as SGHDT and YYEEEE.